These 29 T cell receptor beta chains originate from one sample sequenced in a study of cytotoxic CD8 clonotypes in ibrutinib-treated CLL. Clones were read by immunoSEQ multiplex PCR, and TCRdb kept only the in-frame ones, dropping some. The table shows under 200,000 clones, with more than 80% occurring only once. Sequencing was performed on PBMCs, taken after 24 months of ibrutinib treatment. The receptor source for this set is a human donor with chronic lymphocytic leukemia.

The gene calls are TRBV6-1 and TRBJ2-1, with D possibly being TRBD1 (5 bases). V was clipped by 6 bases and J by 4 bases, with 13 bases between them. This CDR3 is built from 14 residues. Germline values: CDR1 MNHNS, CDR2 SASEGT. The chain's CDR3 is CASRPDDRYNEQFF. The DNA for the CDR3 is TGTGCCAGCAGGCCCGACGACAGATACAATGAGCAGTTCTTC.

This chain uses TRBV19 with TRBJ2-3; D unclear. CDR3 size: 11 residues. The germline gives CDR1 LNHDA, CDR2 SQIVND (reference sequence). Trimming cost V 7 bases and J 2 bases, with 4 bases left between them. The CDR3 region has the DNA TGTGCCAGTATGTACACAGATACGCAGTATTTT. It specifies CASMYTDTQYF.

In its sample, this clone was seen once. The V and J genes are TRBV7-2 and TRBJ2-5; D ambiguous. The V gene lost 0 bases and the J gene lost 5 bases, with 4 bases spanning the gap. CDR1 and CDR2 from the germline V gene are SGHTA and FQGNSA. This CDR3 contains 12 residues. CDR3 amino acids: CASSLARETQYF. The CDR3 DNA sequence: TGTGCCAGCAGCTTAGCGCGGGAGACCCAGTACTTC.

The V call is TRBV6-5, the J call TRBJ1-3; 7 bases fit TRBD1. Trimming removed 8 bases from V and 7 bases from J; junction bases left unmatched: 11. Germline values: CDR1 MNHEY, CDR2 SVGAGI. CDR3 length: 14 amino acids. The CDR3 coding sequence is TGTGCCAGCTCCCGAGCAGGGGGTGTCAACACCATATATTTT. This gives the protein CASSRAGGVNTIYF.

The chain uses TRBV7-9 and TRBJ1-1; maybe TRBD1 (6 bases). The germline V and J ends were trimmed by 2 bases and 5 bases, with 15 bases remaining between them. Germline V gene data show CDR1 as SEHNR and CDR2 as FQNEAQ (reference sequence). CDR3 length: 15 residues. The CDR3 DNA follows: TGTGCCAGCAGCTTATGGAGGGGAGGGGGGACTGAAGCTTTCTTT. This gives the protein CASSLWRGGGTEAFF.

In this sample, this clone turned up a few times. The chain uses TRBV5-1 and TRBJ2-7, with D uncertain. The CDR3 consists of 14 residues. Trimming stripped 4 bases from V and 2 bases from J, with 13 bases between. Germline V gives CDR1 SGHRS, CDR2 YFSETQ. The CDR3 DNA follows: TGCGCCAGCAGCCAGGACGGACGTGCCTACGAGCAGTACTTC. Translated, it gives CASSQDGRAYEQYF.

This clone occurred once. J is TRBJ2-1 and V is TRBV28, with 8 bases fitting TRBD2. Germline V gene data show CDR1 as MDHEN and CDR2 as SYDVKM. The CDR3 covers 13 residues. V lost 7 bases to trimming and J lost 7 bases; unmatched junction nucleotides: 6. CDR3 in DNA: TGTGCCAGCATTAGCGGGATTTTAAATGAGCAGTTCTTC. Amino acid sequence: CASISGILNEQFF.

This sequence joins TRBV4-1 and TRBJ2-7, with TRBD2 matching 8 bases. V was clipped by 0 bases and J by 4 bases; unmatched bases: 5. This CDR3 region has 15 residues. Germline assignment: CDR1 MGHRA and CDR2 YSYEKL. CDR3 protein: CASSQEPGGGYEQYF. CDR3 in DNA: TGCGCCAGCAGCCAAGAACCCGGGGGGGGTTACGAGCAGTACTTC.

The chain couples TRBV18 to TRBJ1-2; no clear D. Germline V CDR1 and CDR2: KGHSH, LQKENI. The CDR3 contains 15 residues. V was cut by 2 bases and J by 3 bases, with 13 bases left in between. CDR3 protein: CASSPSLGGYYGYTF. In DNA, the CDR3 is TGTGCCAGCTCACCATCTCTGGGAGGGTACTATGGCTACACCTTC.

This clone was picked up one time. DNA for the CDR3: TGTGCCAGTAGTCCTCAGAGGGGTGGCCAGCCCCAGCATTTT. Encoded protein: CASSPQRGGQPQHF. V is TRBV19 and J is TRBJ1-5; D might be TRBD1 (5 bases). The length of the CDR3 is 14 residues. Trimming removed 5 bases at V and 7 bases at J, with 15 bases between. Germline assignment: CDR1 LNHDA and CDR2 SQIVND (reference sequence).

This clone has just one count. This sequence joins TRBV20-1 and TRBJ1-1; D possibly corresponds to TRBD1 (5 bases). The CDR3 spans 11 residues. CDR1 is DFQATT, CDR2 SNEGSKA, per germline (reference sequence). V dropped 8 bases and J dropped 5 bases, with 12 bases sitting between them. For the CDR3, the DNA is TGCAGTCCCAGGGTTGGGACTGAAGCTTTCTTT. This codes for CSPRVGTEAFF.

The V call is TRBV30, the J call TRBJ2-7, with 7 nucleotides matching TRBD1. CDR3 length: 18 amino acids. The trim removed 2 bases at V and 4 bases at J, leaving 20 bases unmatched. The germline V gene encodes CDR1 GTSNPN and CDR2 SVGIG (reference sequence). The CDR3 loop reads CAWSRQGVGGASMYEQYF. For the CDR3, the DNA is TGTGCCTGGAGTCGCCAGGGGGTAGGGGGCGCCTCTATGTACGAGCAGTACTTC.

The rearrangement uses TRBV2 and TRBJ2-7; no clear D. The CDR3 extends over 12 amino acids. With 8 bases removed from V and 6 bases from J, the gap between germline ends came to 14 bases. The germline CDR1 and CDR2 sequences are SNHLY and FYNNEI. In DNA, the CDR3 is TGTGCCAGCTCTGAGCTGGGTCCCGAGCAGTACTTC. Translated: CASSELGPEQYF.

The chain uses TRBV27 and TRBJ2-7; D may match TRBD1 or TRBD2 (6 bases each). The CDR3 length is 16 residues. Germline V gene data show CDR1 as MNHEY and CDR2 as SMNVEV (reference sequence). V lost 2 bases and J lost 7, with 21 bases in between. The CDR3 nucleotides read TGTGCCAGCAGTTTAATTGGGGGGCGGCCGTCTGGTGAGCAGTACTTC. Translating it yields CASSLIGGRPSGEQYF.

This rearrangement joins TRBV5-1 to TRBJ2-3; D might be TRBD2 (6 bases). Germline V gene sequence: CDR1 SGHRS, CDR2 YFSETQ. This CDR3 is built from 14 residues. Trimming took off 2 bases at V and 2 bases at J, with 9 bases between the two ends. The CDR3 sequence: CASSLTGDTDTQYF. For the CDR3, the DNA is TGCGCCAGCAGCTTAACGGGAGACACAGATACGCAGTATTTT.

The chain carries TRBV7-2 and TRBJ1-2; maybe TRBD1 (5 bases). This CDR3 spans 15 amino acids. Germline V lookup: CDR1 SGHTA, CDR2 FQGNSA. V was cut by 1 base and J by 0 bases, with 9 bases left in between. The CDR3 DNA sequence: TGTGCCAGCAGCTTAGGGACAAGGACTAACTATGGCTACACCTTC. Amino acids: CASSLGTRTNYGYTF.

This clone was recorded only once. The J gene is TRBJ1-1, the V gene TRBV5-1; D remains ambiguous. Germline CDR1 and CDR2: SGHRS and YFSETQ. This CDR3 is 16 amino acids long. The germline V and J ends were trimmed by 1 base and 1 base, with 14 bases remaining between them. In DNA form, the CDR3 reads TGCGCCAGCAGCTTGACTATTAGCTCAGAGAACACTGAAGCTTTCTTT. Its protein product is CASSLTISSENTEAFF.

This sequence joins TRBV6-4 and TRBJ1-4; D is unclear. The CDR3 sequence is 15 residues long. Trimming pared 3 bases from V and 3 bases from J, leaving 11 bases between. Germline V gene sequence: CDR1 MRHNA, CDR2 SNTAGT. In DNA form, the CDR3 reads TGTGCCAGCAGTGAGTCCCAGTACTCTAATGAAAAACTGTTTTTT. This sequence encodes CASSESQYSNEKLFF.

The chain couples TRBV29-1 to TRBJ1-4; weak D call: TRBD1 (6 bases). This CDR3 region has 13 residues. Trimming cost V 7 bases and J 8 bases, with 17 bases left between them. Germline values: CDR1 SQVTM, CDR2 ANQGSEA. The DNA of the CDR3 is TGCAGCGCCCAGACAGGTAGTTTCGAAAAACTGTTTTTT. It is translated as CSAQTGSFEKLFF.

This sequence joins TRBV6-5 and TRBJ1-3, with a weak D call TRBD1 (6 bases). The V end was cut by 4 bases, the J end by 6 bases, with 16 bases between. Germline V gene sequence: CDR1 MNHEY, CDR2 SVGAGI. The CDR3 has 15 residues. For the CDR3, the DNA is TGTGCCAGCAGTTCCGCCAGGGGTTCCGCAAACACCATATATTTT. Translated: CASSSARGSANTIYF.

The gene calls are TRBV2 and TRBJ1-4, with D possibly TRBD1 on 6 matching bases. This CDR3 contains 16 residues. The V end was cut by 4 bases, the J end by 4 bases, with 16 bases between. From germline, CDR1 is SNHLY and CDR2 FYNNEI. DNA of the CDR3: TGTGCCAGCAGTGCAGGGGACCTACTCTTTAATGAAAAACTGTTTTTT. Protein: CASSAGDLLFNEKLFF.

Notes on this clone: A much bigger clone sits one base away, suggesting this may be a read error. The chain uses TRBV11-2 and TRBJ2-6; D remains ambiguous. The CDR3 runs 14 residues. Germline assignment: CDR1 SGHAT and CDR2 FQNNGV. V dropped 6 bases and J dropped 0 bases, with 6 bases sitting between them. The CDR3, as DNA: TGTGCCAGCAGTTACAGCTCTGGGGCCAACGTCCTGACTTTC. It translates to CASSYSSGANVLTF.

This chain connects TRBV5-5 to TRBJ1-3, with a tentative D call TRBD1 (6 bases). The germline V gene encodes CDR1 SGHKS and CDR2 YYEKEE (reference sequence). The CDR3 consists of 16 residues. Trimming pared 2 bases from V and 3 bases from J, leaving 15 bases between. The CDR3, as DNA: TGTGCCAGCAGCTTACTAATCTGGACAGTTGGAAACACCATATATTTT. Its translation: CASSLLIWTVGNTIYF.

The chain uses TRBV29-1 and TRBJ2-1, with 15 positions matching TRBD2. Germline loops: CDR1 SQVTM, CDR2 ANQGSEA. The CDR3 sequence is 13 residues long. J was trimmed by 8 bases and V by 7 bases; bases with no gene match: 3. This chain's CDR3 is CSAGLAGGYEQFF. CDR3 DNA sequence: TGCAGCGCCGGACTAGCGGGAGGGTATGAGCAGTTCTTC.

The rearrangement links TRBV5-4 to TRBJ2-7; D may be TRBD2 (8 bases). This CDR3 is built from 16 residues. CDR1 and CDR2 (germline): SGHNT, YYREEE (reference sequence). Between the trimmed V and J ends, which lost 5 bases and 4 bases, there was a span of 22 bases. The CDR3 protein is CASSQGGGRSGYEQYF. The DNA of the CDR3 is TGTGCCAGCAGTCAGGGGGGCGGGAGGTCGGGGTACGAGCAGTACTTC.

CDR3 nucleotide sequence: TGTGCCAGCAGCGGGGGGGTCGTCTTCGAGACCCAGTACTTC. It encodes CASSGGVVFETQYF. The rearrangement links TRBV9 to TRBJ2-5; D is possibly TRBD2 (6 bases). The CDR3 length is 14 residues. V dropped 3 bases and J dropped 5 bases, with 14 bases sitting between them. The germline gives CDR1 SGDLS, CDR2 YYNGEE.

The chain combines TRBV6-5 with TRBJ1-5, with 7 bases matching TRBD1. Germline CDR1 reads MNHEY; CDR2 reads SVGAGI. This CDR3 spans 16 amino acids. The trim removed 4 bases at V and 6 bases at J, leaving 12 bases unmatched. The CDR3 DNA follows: TGTGCCAGCAGTTCAAACAGGGGCGATGGAGGTCAGCCCCAGCATTTT. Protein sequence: CASSSNRGDGGQPQHF.

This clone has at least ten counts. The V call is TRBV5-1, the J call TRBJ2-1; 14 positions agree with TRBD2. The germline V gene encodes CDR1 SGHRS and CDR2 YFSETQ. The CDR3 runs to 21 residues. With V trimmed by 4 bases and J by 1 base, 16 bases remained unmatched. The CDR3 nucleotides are TGCGCCAGCAGCCCAGGACCGACTAGCGGGAGGGCCTCGATATCCTACAATGAGCAGTTCTTC. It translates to CASSPGPTSGRASISYNEQFF.

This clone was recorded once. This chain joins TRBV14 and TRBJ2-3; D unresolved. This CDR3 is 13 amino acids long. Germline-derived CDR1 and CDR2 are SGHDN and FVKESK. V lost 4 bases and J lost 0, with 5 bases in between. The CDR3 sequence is CASSPDSTDTQYF. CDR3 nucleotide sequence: TGTGCCAGCAGCCCAGACAGCACAGATACGCAGTATTTT.